These 5 T cell receptor beta chains share one sample of origin, sequenced in a study of blood T cell repertoires in COVID-19 (TCRdb year 2020). Preparation of the library involved the immunoSEQ multiplex PCR assay. This immuneACCESS table, as held by TCRdb, lists in-frame sequences with V and J called but not all clones. Of the missing ones, under half trace to an unresolved V gene in checked studies; the others have no known cause. The sample data list 310,000 or so clones, and roughly 89% of these were observed just once. The top ten hold just under 9% of the sample. The sample consisted of PBMCs or T cells enriched from blood (not recorded which). The receptor set was obtained from a woman under 30 who had recovered from COVID-19.

CDR3 amino acids: CSVEDDRANSYEQYF. The CDR3 DNA follows: TGCAGCGTTGAAGATGACAGGGCCAACTCCTACGAGCAGTACTTC. V gene TRBV29-1 combines with J gene TRBJ2-7; 7 bases are shared with TRBD1. The CDR3 runs to 15 residues. The ends lost 0 bases at V and 0 bases at J; junction bases unmatched: 5. CDR1 and CDR2 (germline): SQVTM, ANQGSEA.

This chain links TRBV5-4 with TRBJ1-1; TRBD1 matches 7 bases. Germline V lookup: CDR1 SGHNT, CDR2 YYREEE (reference sequence). This CDR3 spans 20 amino acids. The junction had 18 bases not matched to a gene; V was cut back by 0 bases and J by 1 base. This CDR3 is CASSLATLQGFFAQNTEAFF. For the CDR3, the DNA is TGTGCCAGCAGCTTGGCGACTTTACAGGGGTTTTTCGCACAGAACACTGAAGCTTTCTTT.

This chain links TRBV24-1 with TRBJ2-1; 15 bases are a match to TRBD2. Germline V lookup: CDR1 KGHDR, CDR2 SFDVKD. J lost 10 bases, V lost 5 bases, and 11 bases had no gene match. This CDR3 comprises 17 residues. The chain's CDR3 is CATSAPMGLAGGREQFF. CDR3 nucleotide sequence: TGTGCCACCAGTGCCCCCATGGGACTAGCGGGAGGCAGAGAGCAGTTCTTC.

A single count supports this clone. V is TRBV5-8 and J is TRBJ2-3, with TRBD2 identical over 7 bases. From germline, CDR1 is SGHTS and CDR2 YDEGEE. The CDR3 is 15 amino acids. The V segment lost 2 bases and the J segment 0 bases; nucleotides outside the gene matches: 3. CDR3: CASSFRGESTDTQYF. In DNA form, the CDR3 reads TGTGCCAGCAGCTTCCGGGGGGAAAGCACAGATACGCAGTATTTT.

CDR3: CASSQDWSGNTDTQYF. CDR3 nucleotide sequence: TGCGCCAGCAGCCAAGATTGGAGCGGTAACACAGATACGCAGTATTTT. This chain uses TRBV4-1 with TRBJ2-3; the D gene is possibly TRBD2 (5 bases). The germline V gene has CDR1 MGHRA and CDR2 YSYEKL. The germline V and J ends were trimmed by 0 bases and 2 bases, with 12 bases remaining between them. The CDR3 is made up of 16 amino acids.